This TCR beta chain was found in a study of cytomegalovirus exposure and HLA in healthy donors. Study background: Among the roughly 400 genotyped donors, 81% were placed in the Caucasian-associated ancestry cluster. Broader study findings: According to a later analysis, donors in an Asian-associated ancestry cluster reportedly had fewer N-insertions than the roughly 670-donor mean. Sequencing depth across donors, presence/absence analyses assumed, was roughly uniform.

PCR primers comprised 60 Vbeta and 13 Jbeta primers. The protocol was immunoSEQ multiplex PCR, while the TCRdb copy is restricted to in-frame clones and leaves out a portion. The data contain about 170,000 clones, roughly 76% of them singletons. Worth noting for this clone: Its antigen is undetermined.

As for the donors, each was a healthy bone marrow donor. Sequenced: PBMCs. This receptor was obtained from a woman aged 18-29 years in good health and CMV-seropositive.

Written as DNA, the CDR3 is TGCGCCAGCAGCTTGTTGGCTAGCGGGGGCTACGAGCAGTACTTC. It yields the protein CASSLLASGGYEQYF. The chain uses TRBV5-1 and TRBJ2-7; 10 bases match TRBD2. V trimming: 1 base; J trimming: 3 bases; junction bases outside the gene matches: 4. From germline, CDR1 is SGHRS and CDR2 YFSETQ. The CDR3 totals 15 residues. The full variable domain, in which reference TRBV5-1 and TRBJ2-7 provide the parts outside the CDR3, is KAGVTQTPRYLIKTRGQQVTLSCSPISGHRSVSWYQQTPGQGLQFLFEYFSETQRNKGNFPGRFSGRQFSNSRSEMNVSTLELGDSALYLCASSLLASGGYEQYFGPGTRLTVT.